This TCR beta chain derives from a study of shared clonotypes between healthy human individuals. Study overall: Three plates each covered CD4 naive and memory; CD8 naive two, CD8 memory one.

Study-level results: Shared across a handful of donors were roughly 5.3% of the naive CD4 clonotypes.

The assay was run at deep level. This table comes from immunoSEQ multiplex PCR, and its TCRdb copy is limited to in-frame clones, with some not included. This table has roughly 1,100,000 clones, around 74% appearing once. Germline V CDR1 and CDR2: SGHRS, YFSETQ. V lost 4 bases and J lost 5, with 4 bases in between. The CDR3 covers 11 residues. Note on this clone: Its antigen is as yet unknown. In the same sample, other DNA sequences code for this CDR3.

The specimen was memory CD4+ T cells sorted from blood. The subset is: CD45RA-negative fraction. This sequence joins TRBV5-1 and TRBJ2-1; unclear D gene. This TCR derives from a man in his late teens or twenties in good health. This CDR3 reads CASSLNNEQFF. The CDR3 DNA reads as TGCGCCAGCAGCCTAAACAATGAGCAGTTCTTC.